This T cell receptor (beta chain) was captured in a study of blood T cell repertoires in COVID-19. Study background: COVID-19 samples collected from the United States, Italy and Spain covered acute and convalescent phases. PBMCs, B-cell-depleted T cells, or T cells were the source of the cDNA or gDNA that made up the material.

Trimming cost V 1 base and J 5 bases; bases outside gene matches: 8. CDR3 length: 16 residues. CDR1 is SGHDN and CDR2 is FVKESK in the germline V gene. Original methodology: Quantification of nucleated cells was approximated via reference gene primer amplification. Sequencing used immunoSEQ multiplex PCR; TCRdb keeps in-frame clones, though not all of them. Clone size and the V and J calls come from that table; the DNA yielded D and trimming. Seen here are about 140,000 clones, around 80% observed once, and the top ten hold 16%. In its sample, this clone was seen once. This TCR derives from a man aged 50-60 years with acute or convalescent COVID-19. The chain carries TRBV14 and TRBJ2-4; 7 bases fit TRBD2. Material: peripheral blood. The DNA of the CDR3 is TGTGCCAGCAGCCAAGTGTACGGGGGGACTGAAAACATTCAGTACTTC. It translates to CASSQVYGGTENIQYF. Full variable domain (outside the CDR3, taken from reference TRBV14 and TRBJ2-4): EAGVTQFPSHSVIEKGQTVTLRCDPISGHDNLYWYRRVMGKEIKFLLHFVKESKQDESGMPNNRFLAERTGGTYSTLKVQPAELEDSGVYFCASSQVYGGTENIQYFGAGTRLSVL.